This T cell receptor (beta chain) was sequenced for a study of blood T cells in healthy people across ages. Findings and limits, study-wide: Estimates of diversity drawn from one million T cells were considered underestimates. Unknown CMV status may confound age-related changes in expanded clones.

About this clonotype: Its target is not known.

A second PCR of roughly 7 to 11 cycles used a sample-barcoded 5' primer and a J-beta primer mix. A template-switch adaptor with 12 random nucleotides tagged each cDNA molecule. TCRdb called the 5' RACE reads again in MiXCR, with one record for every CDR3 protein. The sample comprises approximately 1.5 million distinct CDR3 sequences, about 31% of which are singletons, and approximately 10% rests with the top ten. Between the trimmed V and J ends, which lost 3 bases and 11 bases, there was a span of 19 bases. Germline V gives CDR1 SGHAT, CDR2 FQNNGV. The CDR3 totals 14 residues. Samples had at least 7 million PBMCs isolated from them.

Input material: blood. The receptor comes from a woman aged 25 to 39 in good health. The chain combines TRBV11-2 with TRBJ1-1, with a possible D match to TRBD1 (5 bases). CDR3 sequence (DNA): TGTGCCAGCAGCTTGGGGCAGGGCGCGTTCCGGGCTTTCTTT. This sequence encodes CASSLGQGAFRAFF.